This T cell receptor beta chain was obtained from a study of CD4 T cells in relation to SARS-CoV-2 and coronaviruses. Assay used: immunoSEQ multiplex PCR; TCRdb lists only in-frame clones, some missing. The sample includes roughly 18,000 clones, about 80% of them seen just once. The unexposed donors gave CD4+ T cells in 2011-2018, prior to COVID-19. CD4+ T cells were isolated from the cells after roughly 11 days of culture. Notes on this clone: The antigen is unknown.

The germline V and J ends were trimmed by 2 bases and 3 bases, with 8 bases remaining between them. Germline CDR1 MNHNY, CDR2 SVGAGI (reference sequence). The CDR3 totals 13 residues. The sample consisted of CD4+ T cells from PBMCs, cultured in vitro. The V call is TRBV6-6, the J call TRBJ2-7; D uncertain. The origin of this receptor is a human donor in good health. For the CDR3, the DNA is TGTGCCAGCAGTTACCCGTCTAGCTACGAGCAGTACTTC. It encodes CASSYPSSYEQYF.